These 20 T cell receptor beta chains came from one sample sequenced in a study of blood T cell repertoires in COVID-19. TCRdb's table, derived via immunoSEQ multiplex PCR, lists solely in-frame clones and lacks some. The sample includes around 250,000 clones, about 80% of them seen just once. Input material: PBMCs or T cells enriched from blood (not recorded which). The receptors shown here come from a man between 50 and 59 years old who had recovered from COVID-19.

The V gene is TRBV10-3, the J gene TRBJ1-2, with D possibly TRBD1 on 6 matching bases. Trimming removed 8 bases from V and 4 bases from J, with 8 bases in between. The germline V gene has CDR1 ENHRY and CDR2 SYGVKD. The CDR3 has 11 residues. The CDR3 region has the DNA TGTGCCATCGTAGGGGGCTATGGCTACACCTTC. Protein product: CAIVGGYGYTF.

This sequence joins TRBV6-2 or TRBV6-3 and TRBJ1-5; TRBD1 matches at 7 bases. The germline V gene encodes CDR1 MNHEY and CDR2 SVGEGT. This CDR3 region has 17 residues. With V trimmed by 7 bases and J by 0 bases, 12 bases remained unmatched. The CDR3 DNA reads TGTGCCAGCACCCCAAGGACAGGAGGATATAGCAATCAGCCCCAGCATTTT. Its protein is CASTPRTGGYSNQPQHF.

V gene TRBV30 combines with J gene TRBJ1-1; D unresolved. V lost 2 bases and J lost 1, with 8 bases in between. The CDR3 covers 13 residues. Germline values: CDR1 GTSNPN, CDR2 SVGIG (reference sequence). CDR3 amino acids: CAWSNNRNTEAFF. CDR3 coding DNA: TGTGCCTGGAGTAATAACAGGAACACTGAAGCTTTCTTT. Combining the CDR3 with reference TRBV30 and TRBJ1-1 gives the whole variable domain SQTIHQWPATLVQPVGSPLSLECTVEGTSNPNLYWYRQAAGRGLQLLFYSVGIGQISSEVPQNLSASRPQDRQFILSSKKLLLSDSGFYLCAWSNNRNTEAFFGQGTRLTVV.

The J gene is TRBJ2-4, the V gene TRBV6-2 or TRBV6-3; possible D gene TRBD2, 6 bases. Looked up from germline, CDR1 is MNHEY and CDR2 is SVGEGT. Trimming stripped 1 base from V and 6 bases from J, with 22 bases between. This CDR3 region has 18 residues. CDR3 DNA: TGTGCCAGCAGTTACTTGAGTCTTGGAGAACGAGCGGGAAACATTCAGTACTTC. It is translated as CASSYLSLGERAGNIQYF.

The genes are TRBV30 and TRBJ1-1; 7 nucleotides agree with TRBD1. The CDR3 length is 15 residues. CDR1 GTSNPN and CDR2 SVGIG come from the germline V gene (reference sequence). V gave up 3 bases and J gave up 4 bases; unmatched junction bases: 11. Here the CDR3 reads CAWSCFDRTGTEAFF. The CDR3 bases are TGTGCCTGGAGCTGCTTTGACAGGACAGGCACTGAAGCTTTCTTT.

Comment on this clone: The same CDR3 is also encoded by other DNA sequences in this sample. The chain has TRBV10-3 and TRBJ2-7; 7 positions match TRBD2. This CDR3 contains 14 residues. Germline V gene data show CDR1 as ENHRY and CDR2 as SYGVKD. Trimming removed 2 bases from V and 0 bases from J; junction bases left unmatched: 1. CDR3 region: CAISERGDSYEQYF. The CDR3 coding sequence is TGTGCCATCAGTGAGCGGGGGGACTCCTACGAGCAGTACTTC.

The count of this clone is one. This chain joins TRBV28 and TRBJ1-5, with D unclear. Germline CDR1 reads MDHEN; CDR2 reads SYDVKM. The CDR3 covers 12 residues. Trimming removed 7 bases from V and 7 bases from J, with 11 bases in between. CDR3 nucleotide sequence: TGTGCCAGCAAAAGAGCGGGACAGCCCCAGCATTTT. Amino acids: CASKRAGQPQHF. Full variable domain (outside the CDR3, taken from reference TRBV28 and TRBJ1-5): DVKVTQSSRYLVKRTGEKVFLECVQDMDHENMFWYRQDPGLGLRLIYFSYDVKMKEKGDIPEGYSVSREKKERFSLILESASTNQTSMYLCASKRAGQPQHFGDGTRLSIL.

J is TRBJ2-7 and V is TRBV3-1 (or the pseudogene TRBV3-2), with 7 bases identical to TRBD1. The CDR3 is made up of 13 amino acids. V shed 0 bases, J shed 6 bases, and the junction held 2 bases outside the gene matches. Germline V gene lookup returns CDR1 LGHDT and CDR2 YNNKEL (reference sequence). DNA for the CDR3: TGTGCCAGCAGCCAAGACCGGACAGGCGAGCAGTACTTC. Its translation is CASSQDRTGEQYF.

This clone has a single count. This chain connects TRBV19 to TRBJ2-1, with 9 nucleotides matching TRBD2. The CDR3 extends over 15 amino acids. Germline trimming cut 7 bases from V and 9 bases from J; bases unmatched to any gene: 13. Germline lookup yields CDR1 LNHDA and CDR2 SQIVND (reference sequence). The DNA for the CDR3 is TGTGCCAGTAAGGCGGGAGGGCCCCAGTTGGCTGAGCAGTTCTTC. Amino acids: CASKAGGPQLAEQFF. Filled out from reference TRBV19 and TRBJ2-1, the complete variable domain reads DGGITQSPKYLFRKEGQNVTLSCEQNLNHDAMYWYRQDPGQGLRLIYYSQIVNDFQKGDIAEGYSVSREKKESFPLTVTSAQKNPTAFYLCASKAGGPQLAEQFFGPGTRLTVL.

This clone has at least ten counts. V gene TRBV7-9 combines with J gene TRBJ2-7; 7 bases are shared with TRBD1. The junction had 7 bases not matched to a gene; V was cut back by 5 bases and J by 3 bases. Germline V lookup: CDR1 SEHNR, CDR2 FQNEAQ (reference sequence). This CDR3 has 14 amino acids. In nucleotides, the CDR3 is TGTGCCAGCAGCCGTACGGGACAGCGCTACGAGCAGTACTTC. Its translation: CASSRTGQRYEQYF.

The V and J genes are TRBV28 and TRBJ1-2; 7 nucleotides line up with TRBD1. CDR1 MDHEN and CDR2 SYDVKM come from the germline V gene. The CDR3 runs 12 residues. V trimming: 9 bases; J trimming: 5 bases; junction bases outside the gene matches: 6. In DNA form, the CDR3 reads TGTGCCAGTACCGGGACAGTATATGGCTACACCTTC. This sequence encodes CASTGTVYGYTF.

This clone was counted once. The chain recombines TRBV7-2 with TRBJ2-3; D remains unclear. Germline CDR1 SGHTA, CDR2 FQGNSA. This CDR3 is built from 15 residues. The V and J ends lost 5 bases and 1 base respectively, with 13 bases between them. CDR3 protein: CASSPRAPGTDTQYF. The DNA for the CDR3 is TGTGCCAGCAGCCCTAGAGCACCGGGCACAGATACGCAGTATTTT.

The chain carries TRBV23-1 and TRBJ2-7; 8 bases line up with TRBD2. TRBV23-1 falls under the ORF class, with uncertain function. With 4 bases clipped from V and 3 bases from J, the junction kept 26 bases outside the gene matches. The CDR3 contains 21 residues. The CDR3 nucleotides are TGCGCCAGCAGTCCGTCGCGGAGGCGGGATAGGTGGCTAGCGGGCTTCTACGAGCAGTACTTC. Protein sequence: CASSPSRRRDRWLAGFYEQYF.

This clone has just a few counts. The chain has TRBV20-1 and TRBJ2-7; D gene uncertain. V lost 3 bases and J lost 6, with 6 bases in between. CDR3 length: 10 residues. Germline loops: CDR1 DFQATT, CDR2 SNEGSKA (reference sequence). The CDR3 nucleotides read TGCAGTGCTAGTCTCGGCGAGCAGTACTTC. It specifies CSASLGEQYF.

The rearrangement joins TRBV5-1 to TRBJ2-5; tentative D call: TRBD1 (6 bases). Germline CDR1 reads SGHRS; CDR2 reads YFSETQ. The ends were cut back, 0 bases at V and 5 bases at J, with 8 bases in the middle. This CDR3 contains 13 residues. The CDR3 spells CASSLGQVETQYF. CDR3 DNA: TGCGCCAGCAGCTTGGGACAGGTGGAGACCCAGTACTTC.

This chain links TRBV9 with TRBJ2-6, with D perhaps TRBD2 (5 bases). The V and J ends lost 6 bases and 1 base respectively, with 14 bases between them. The CDR3 is made up of 16 amino acids. Germline V gene sequence: CDR1 SGDLS, CDR2 YYNGEE. The CDR3 sequence: CASTPGGASGANVLTF. In DNA form, the CDR3 reads TGTGCCAGCACCCCAGGAGGTGCGTCTGGGGCCAACGTCCTGACTTTC.

The chain employs TRBV19 and TRBJ2-3; a weak D match, TRBD1 (6 bases). The V end lost 9 bases, the J end lost 6 bases, and 19 bases lay between the germline ends. The CDR3 consists of 14 residues. Germline-derived CDR1 and CDR2 are LNHDA and SQIVND (reference sequence). This chain's CDR3 is CASSDRSFGDTQYF. The CDR3, as DNA: TGTGCCAGCTCAGACAGGTCTTTTGGGGATACGCAGTATTTT. Combining the CDR3 with reference TRBV19 and TRBJ2-3 gives the whole variable domain DGGITQSPKYLFRKEGQNVTLSCEQNLNHDAMYWYRQDPGQGLRLIYYSQIVNDFQKGDIAEGYSVSREKKESFPLTVTSAQKNPTAFYLCASSDRSFGDTQYFGPGTRLTVL.

The J gene is TRBJ1-4, the V gene TRBV19, with 7 bases identical to TRBD1. This CDR3 spans 15 amino acids. V was clipped by 5 bases and J by 3 bases; unmatched bases: 6. CDR1 is LNHDA, CDR2 SQIVND, per germline (reference sequence). The CDR3 region is CASSLSQGPNEKLFF. As DNA, the CDR3 is TGTGCCAGTAGTCTCTCACAGGGGCCTAATGAAAAACTGTTTTTT.

The rearrangement uses TRBV6-5 and TRBJ1-5, with a tentative D call TRBD1 (5 bases). Trimming cost V 9 bases and J 4 bases, with 13 bases left between them. The CDR3 covers 13 residues. Germline CDR1 is MNHEY and CDR2 is SVGAGI. In DNA, the CDR3 is TGTGCCAGTAAAAAGCAGGGAAATCAGCCCCAGCATTTT. It translates to CASKKQGNQPQHF.

The CDR3 is CASTRGVYQPQHF. In DNA form, the CDR3 reads TGTGCCAGCACTCGGGGAGTTTATCAGCCCCAGCATTTT. The chain carries TRBV12-3 or TRBV12-4 and TRBJ1-5; D is ambiguous. The CDR3 sequence is 13 residues long. V lost 7 bases, J lost 5 bases, and 12 bases lay in between.